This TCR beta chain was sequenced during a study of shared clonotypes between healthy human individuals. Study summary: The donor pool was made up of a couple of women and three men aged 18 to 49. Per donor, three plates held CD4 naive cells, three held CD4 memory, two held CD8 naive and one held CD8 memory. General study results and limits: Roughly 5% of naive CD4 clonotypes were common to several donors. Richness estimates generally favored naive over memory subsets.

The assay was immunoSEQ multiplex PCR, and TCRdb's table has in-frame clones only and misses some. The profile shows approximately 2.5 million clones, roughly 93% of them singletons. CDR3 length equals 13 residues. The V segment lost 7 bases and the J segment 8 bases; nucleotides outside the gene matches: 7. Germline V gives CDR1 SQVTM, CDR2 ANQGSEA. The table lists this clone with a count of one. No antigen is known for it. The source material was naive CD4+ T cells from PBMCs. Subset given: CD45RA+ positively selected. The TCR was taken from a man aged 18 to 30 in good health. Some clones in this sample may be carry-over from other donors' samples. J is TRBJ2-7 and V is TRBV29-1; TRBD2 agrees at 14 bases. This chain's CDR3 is CSATGTSGRKQYF. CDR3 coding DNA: TGCAGCGCCACCGGGACTAGCGGGAGAAAGCAGTACTTC.